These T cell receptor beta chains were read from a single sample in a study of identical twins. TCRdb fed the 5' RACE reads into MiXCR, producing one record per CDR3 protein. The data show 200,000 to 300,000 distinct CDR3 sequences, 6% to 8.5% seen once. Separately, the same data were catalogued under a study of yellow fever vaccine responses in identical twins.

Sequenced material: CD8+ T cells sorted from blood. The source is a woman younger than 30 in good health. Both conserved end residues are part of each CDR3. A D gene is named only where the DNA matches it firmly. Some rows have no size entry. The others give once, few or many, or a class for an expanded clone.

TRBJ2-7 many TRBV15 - TGTGCCACCAGCAGAGATACACTATCATCCTACGAGCAGTACTTC CATSRDTLSSYEQYF
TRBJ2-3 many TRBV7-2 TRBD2 TGTGCCAGCAGCTTGGGAGCGGGAGGTGGCACAGATACGCAGTATTTT CASSLGAGGGTDTQYF
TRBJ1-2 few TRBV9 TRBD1 TGTGCCAGCAGCGTAGAGGACAGGGTAGCCTATGGCTACACCTTC CASSVEDRVAYGYTF
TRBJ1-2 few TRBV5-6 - TGTGCCAGCAGCGCCGGCACAGGGATCGGTGGCTACACCTTC CASSAGTGIGGYTF
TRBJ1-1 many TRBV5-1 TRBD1 TGCGCCAGCAGCTTGGCAGGGGGCAATGAAGCTTTCTTT CASSLAGGNEAFF
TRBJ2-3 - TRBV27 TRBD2 TGTGCCAGCAGAGCAGGACTAGCGGGGTCCACAGATACGCAGTATTTT CASRAGLAGSTDTQYF
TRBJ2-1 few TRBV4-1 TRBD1 TGCGCCACTTCTAGGGGCCACCCGGGACAGGGTAACTATGAGCAGTTCTTC CATSRGHPGQGNYEQFF
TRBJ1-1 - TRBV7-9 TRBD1 TGTGCCAGCACCGCAGACAGGGACTACACTGAAGCTTTCTTT CASTADRDYTEAFF
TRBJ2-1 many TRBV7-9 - TGTGCCATCCTAGCGGGACAGGAATACAATGAGCAGTTCTTC CAILAGQEYNEQFF
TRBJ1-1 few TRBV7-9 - TGTGCCAGCAGTTCTACAGGCGCTGAAGCTTTCTTT CASSSTGAEAFF
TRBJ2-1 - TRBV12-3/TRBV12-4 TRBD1 TGTGCCAGCAGCCCGGGACAGAACAATGAGCAGTTCTTC CASSPGQNNEQFF
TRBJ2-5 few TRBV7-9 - TGTGCCAGCAGCTTATCCCAGGGACAAGAGACCCAGTACTTC CASSLSQGQETQYF
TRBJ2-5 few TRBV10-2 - TGCGCCAGCAGTGGACTAGTGACAGGAGAGACCCAGTACTTC CASSGLVTGETQYF
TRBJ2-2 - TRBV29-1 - TGCAGCGTTGAGGAGGGGGCGAACACCGGGGAGCTGTTTTTT CSVEEGANTGELFF
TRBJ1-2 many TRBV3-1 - TGTGCCAGCAGCCAAGAGGCGGTCTATGGCTACACCTTC CASSQEAVYGYTF
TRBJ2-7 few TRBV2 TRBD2 TGTGCCAGCAGTTGGACTAGCGGGAAGTACGAGCAGTACTTC CASSWTSGKYEQYF
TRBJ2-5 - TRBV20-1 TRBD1 TGCAGTGCTATAGACAGGGGGCTCGGGGAGACCCAGTACTTC CSAIDRGLGETQYF
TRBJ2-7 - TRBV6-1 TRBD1 TGTGCCAGCAAAACAGGACAGGGGAAGGACTACGAGCAGTACTTC CASKTGQGKDYEQYF
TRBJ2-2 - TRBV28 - TGTGCCAGCAGTTTTCACGGGAACACCGGGGAGCTGTTTTTT CASSFHGNTGELFF
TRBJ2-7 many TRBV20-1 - TGCAGTGCTAGAGAACAGGACAACTACGAGCAGTACTTC CSAREQDNYEQYF
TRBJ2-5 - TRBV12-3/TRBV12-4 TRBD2 TGTGCCAGCAGTTTAAGGTTTAGCGGGGGGACAACCATCGGGGAGACCCAGTACTTC CASSLRFSGGTTIGETQYF
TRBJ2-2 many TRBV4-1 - TGCGCCAGCAGCCAAGATAATTTAGGCACCGGGGAGCTGTTTTTT CASSQDNLGTGELFF
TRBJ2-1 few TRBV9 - TGTGCCAGCAGCTCGCCTATCAGGGGCCGAACAGGTAATGAGCAGTTCTTC CASSSPIRGRTGNEQFF
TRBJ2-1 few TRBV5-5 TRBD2 TGTGCCAGCAGCTTGTGGGTCCTAGCGGGGGGGATCTACAATGAGCAGTTCTTC CASSLWVLAGGIYNEQFF
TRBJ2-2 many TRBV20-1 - TGCAGTGCTCAGGATACCGGGGAGCTGTTTTTT CSAQDTGELFF
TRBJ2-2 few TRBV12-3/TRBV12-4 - TGTGCTACTACGGGGGCTTCCACCGGGGAGCTGTTTTTT CATTGASTGELFF
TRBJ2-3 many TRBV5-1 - TGCGCCAGCAGCTTGGAGGGGGAGGGGACAGATACGCAGTATTTT CASSLEGEGTDTQYF
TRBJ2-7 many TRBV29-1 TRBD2 TGCAGCGTTACCGGGACTAGCGGGAGAACGTACGAGCAGTACTTC CSVTGTSGRTYEQYF
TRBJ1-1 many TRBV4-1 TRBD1 TGCGCCAGCAGCCAATTAGGACAGGGATCTGAAGCTTTCTTT CASSQLGQGSEAFF
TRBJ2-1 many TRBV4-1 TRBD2 TGCGCCAGCAGCCAAGGGACTAGTTCGCTCTCTGTCCTCGATGAGCAGTTCTTC CASSQGTSSLSVLDEQFF
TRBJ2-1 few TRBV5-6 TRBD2 TGTGCCAGCAGCGGAATAGCGGGGAGCTCCTACAATGAGCAGTTCTTC CASSGIAGSSYNEQFF
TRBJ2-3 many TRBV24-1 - TGTGCCACCAGTGTCCCGGGGAACGCGGATACGCAGTATTTT CATSVPGNADTQYF
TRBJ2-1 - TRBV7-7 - TGTGCCAGCAGCTTAGATGTCGGACTCTCCTACAATGAGCAGTTCTTC CASSLDVGLSYNEQFF
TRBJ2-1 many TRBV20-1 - TGCAGTGCTAGAGGGGACTCCCCGAAGCAGTTCTTC CSARGDSPKQFF
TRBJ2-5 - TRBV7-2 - TGTGCCAGCAGCCCCTGGCCAGAGGGGGAAGAGACCCGGTACTTC CASSPWPEGEETRYF
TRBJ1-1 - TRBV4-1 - TGCGCCAGCAGCCTCCAATTTAGGAGGAACACTGAAGCTTTCTTT CASSLQFRRNTEAFF
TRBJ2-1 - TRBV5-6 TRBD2 TGTGCCAGCAGCTTATCTGGCCTAGCGGTTTACAATGAGCAGTTCTTC CASSLSGLAVYNEQFF
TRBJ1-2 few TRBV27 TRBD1 TGTGCCAGCAGTCCCGGGACAGGGTTTTATGGCTACACCTTC CASSPGTGFYGYTF